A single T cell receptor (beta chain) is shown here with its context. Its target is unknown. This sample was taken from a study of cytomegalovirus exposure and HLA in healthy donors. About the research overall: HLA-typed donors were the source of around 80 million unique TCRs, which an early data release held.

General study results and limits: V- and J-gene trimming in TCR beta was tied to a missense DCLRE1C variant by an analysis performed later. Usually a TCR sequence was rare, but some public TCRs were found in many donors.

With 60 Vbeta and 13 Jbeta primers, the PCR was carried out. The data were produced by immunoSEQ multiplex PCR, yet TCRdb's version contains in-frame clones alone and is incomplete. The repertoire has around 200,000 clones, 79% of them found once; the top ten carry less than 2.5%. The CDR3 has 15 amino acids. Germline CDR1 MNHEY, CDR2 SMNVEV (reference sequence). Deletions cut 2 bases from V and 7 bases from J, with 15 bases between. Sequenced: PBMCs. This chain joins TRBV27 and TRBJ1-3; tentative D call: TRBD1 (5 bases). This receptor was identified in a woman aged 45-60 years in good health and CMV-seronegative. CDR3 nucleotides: TGTGCCAGCAGTTTAGATGGGACTAAAGGGAACACCATATATTTT. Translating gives CASSLDGTKGNTIYF.